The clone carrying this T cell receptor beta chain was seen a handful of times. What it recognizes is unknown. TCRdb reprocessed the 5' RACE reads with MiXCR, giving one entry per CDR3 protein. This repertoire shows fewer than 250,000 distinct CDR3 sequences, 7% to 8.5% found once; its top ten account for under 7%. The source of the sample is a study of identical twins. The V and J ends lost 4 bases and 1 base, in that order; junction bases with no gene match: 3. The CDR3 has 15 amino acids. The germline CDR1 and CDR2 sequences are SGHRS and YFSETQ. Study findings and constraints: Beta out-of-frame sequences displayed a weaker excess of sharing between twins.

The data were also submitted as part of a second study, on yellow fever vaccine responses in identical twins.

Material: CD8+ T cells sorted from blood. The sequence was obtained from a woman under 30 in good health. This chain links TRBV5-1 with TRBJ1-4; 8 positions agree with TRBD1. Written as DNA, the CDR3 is TGCGCCAGCAGCGTTGACAGGGGAACTAATGAAAAACTGTTTTTT. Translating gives CASSVDRGTNEKLFF.